What follows is one T cell receptor (beta chain) and its context. V lost 5 bases and J lost 3, with 11 bases in between. This CDR3 is built from 14 residues. Germline V lookup: CDR1 LNHDA, CDR2 SQIVND (reference sequence). Here immunoSEQ multiplex PCR was the method, and the copy in TCRdb shows in-frame clones only, minus some. Of hundreds of thousands of clones in the sample, around 87% were seen once. This record comes from a study of shared T cell receptors in the human thymus. The same data also contributed to another study, on human thymus T cells. That source notes: Thymus tissue was removed during corrective cardiac surgery.

The rearrangement uses TRBV19 and TRBJ2-4; D may be TRBD1 (6 bases). The sequence was obtained from a boy in the first two years of life with a congenital heart defect. The sample taken for sequencing was thymocytes. The CDR3, as DNA: TGTGCCAGTAGTCTACAGGGTGGCAAAAACATTCAGTACTTC. This encodes CASSLQGGKNIQYF.